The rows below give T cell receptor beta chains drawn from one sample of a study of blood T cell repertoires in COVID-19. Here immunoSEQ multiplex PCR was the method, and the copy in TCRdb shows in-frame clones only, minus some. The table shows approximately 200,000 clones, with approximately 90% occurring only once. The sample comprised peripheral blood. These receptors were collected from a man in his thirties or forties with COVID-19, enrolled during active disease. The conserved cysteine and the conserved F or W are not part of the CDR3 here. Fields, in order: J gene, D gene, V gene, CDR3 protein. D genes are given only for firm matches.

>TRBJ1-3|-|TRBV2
ASGLSSGNTIY
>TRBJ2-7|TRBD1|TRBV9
ASSEGADSAGEQY
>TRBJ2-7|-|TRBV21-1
ASSASSCDEQY
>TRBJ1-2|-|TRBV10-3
ASLPGVSSYGYT
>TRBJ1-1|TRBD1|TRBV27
ASSSGTGGNTEAF
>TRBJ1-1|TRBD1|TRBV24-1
ATSDVRQGEAF
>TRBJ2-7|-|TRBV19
ASSEVRGYEQY
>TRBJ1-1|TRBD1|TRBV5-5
ASSLDRGENTEAF
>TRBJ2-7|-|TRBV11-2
ASSNPTGEQY
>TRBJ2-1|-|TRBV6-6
ASNEQGYYNEQF
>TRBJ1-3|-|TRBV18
ASSPNDSRNTIY
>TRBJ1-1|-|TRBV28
ASSPAGQSMNTEAF
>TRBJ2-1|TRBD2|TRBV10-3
AISTSGGAGDEQF
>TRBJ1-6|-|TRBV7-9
ASTLTGPNSPLH
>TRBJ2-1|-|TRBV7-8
ASSLAGADEQF
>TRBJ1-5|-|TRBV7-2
ASSFAGSNQPQH
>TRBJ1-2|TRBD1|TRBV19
ASTSLGTVYGYT
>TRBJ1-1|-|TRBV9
ASSAGGQMNTEAF